This T cell receptor (beta chain) comes out of a study of T cells in Graves' hyperthyroidism and ophthalmopathy. This clonotype was seen ten or more times. TCR beta CDR3 sequences were amplified from RNA transcripts. The HTBI primer set served for first-round RT-PCR of the TCR CDR3. In TCRdb, the multiplex PCR reads were re-called with MiXCR into one record per CDR3 protein. Altogether hundreds of thousands of distinct CDR3 sequences are present, about 15% being singletons, with the ten largest covering more than 4.5%. V gave up 1 base and J gave up 7 bases; unmatched junction bases: 10. CDR1 is MDHEN and CDR2 is SYDVKM in the germline V gene. The CDR3 contains 16 residues.

The sample comprised blood. This receptor was identified in a woman in her 30s with Graves' hyperthyroidism that later progressed to Graves' ophthalmopathy. The chain carries TRBV28 and TRBJ1-2, with TRBD1 matching 9 bases. CDR3 loop: CASSLLAPGQGFGYTF. CDR3 bases: TGTGCCAGCAGTTTATTGGCTCCGGGACAGGGCTTTGGCTACACCTTC.